Below, 14 T cell receptor beta chains from the same sample are listed, as sequenced in a study of T-cell reconstitution after alpha-beta-depleted transplantation in children. Construction of the TCRbeta library involved unique molecular identifiers. TCRdb redid the calling of the PCR reads with MiXCR, one entry per CDR3 protein. The repertoire has 750,000 to 950,000 distinct CDR3 sequences, 15% to 20% of them found once; the top ten carry approximately 5%. Sample: PBMCs, mostly from graft donor cells, taken 360 days after TCRalphabeta/CD19-depleted stem cell transplant. The source is a male patient under 18 who had a stem cell transplant for acute lymphoblastic leukemia, so the T cells may come from the graft donor.

The rearrangement joins TRBV6-1 to TRBJ2-3, with D perhaps TRBD2 (7 bases). The germline V gene encodes CDR1 MNHNS and CDR2 SASEGT. V was shortened by 6 bases and J by 4 bases, with 17 bases between the two germline ends. The length of the CDR3 is 15 residues. The CDR3 is CASRERGEGPDTQYF. In nucleotides, the CDR3 is TGTGCCAGCAGGGAAAGGGGGGAGGGACCAGATACGCAGTATTTT.

This clonotype was recorded many times. The rearrangement joins TRBV29-1 to TRBJ2-2; D gene unclear. The germline gives CDR1 SQVTM, CDR2 ANQGSEA. V lost 4 bases, J lost 6 bases, and 9 bases lay in between. This CDR3 region has 12 residues. For the CDR3, the DNA is TGCAGCGTTGCCGGGTATCCCGGGGAGCTGTTTTTT. Translation gives CSVAGYPGELFF.

This clonotype was seen a few times. This chain links TRBV7-2 with TRBJ2-3; D may be TRBD1 (5 bases). The germline V and J ends were trimmed by 1 base and 0 bases, with 8 bases remaining between them. This CDR3 has 15 residues. CDR1 is SGHTA, CDR2 FQGNSA, per germline. In nucleotides, the CDR3 is TGTGCCAGCAGCTTAGTAAGGGGTAGCACAGATACGCAGTATTTT. Its translation is CASSLVRGSTDTQYF.

The chain joins TRBV20-1 to TRBJ2-1; 10 positions match TRBD2. The CDR3 loop spans 13 amino acids. Germline CDR1 DFQATT, CDR2 SNEGSKA (reference sequence). V shed 6 bases, J shed 6 bases, and the junction held 5 bases outside the gene matches. The CDR3: CSARLAGGNEQFF. As DNA, the CDR3 is TGCAGTGCAAGACTAGCGGGTGGCAATGAGCAGTTCTTC.

The chain has TRBV5-1 and TRBJ1-3; D might be TRBD1 (6 bases). The CDR3 extends over 15 amino acids. V was cut by 0 bases and J by 3 bases, with 10 bases left in between. In germline, CDR1 is SGHRS, CDR2 YFSETQ. The CDR3 DNA is TGCGCCAGCAGCTTGGAGACAGGCGGTGGAAACACCATATATTTT. This codes for CASSLETGGGNTIYF.

This clonotype was observed a handful of times. The chain has TRBV4-2 and TRBJ2-5; D may be TRBD2 (6 bases). Trimming stripped 4 bases from V and 5 bases from J, with 17 bases between. This CDR3 region has 15 residues. Germline assignment: CDR1 LGHNA and CDR2 YNFKEQ. CDR3 DNA sequence: TGTGCCAGCAGCCCTGGGTTACTAGCCCGGGAGACCCAGTACTTC. It yields the protein CASSPGLLARETQYF.

The chain couples TRBV15 to TRBJ1-4; D not resolved. Germline V gene data show CDR1 as LNHNV and CDR2 as YYDKDF (reference sequence). Between the trimmed V and J ends, which lost 4 bases and 1 base, there was a span of 13 bases. The length of the CDR3 is 16 residues. CDR3 protein: CATSKGQLVTNEKLFF. DNA of the CDR3: TGTGCCACCAGCAAGGGCCAGTTGGTAACTAATGAAAAACTGTTTTTT.

This chain uses TRBV2 with TRBJ1-6; 8 bases match TRBD1. Germline V gives CDR1 SNHLY, CDR2 FYNNEI. The CDR3 contains 18 residues. V gave up 10 bases and J gave up 3 bases; unmatched junction bases: 17. This CDR3 is CAIRDDAQGAIYNSPLHF. CDR3 sequence (DNA): TGTGCCATCAGGGATGACGCCCAGGGGGCGATCTATAATTCACCCCTCCACTTT.

This clonotype came up a few times. The V gene is TRBV12-3 or TRBV12-4, the J gene TRBJ2-7; TRBD1 agrees at 8 bases. V shed 8 bases, J shed 4 bases, and the junction held 7 bases outside the gene matches. This CDR3 is 13 amino acids long. The CDR3 nucleotides read TGTGCCAGCGGGGGACAGGAGGGTTACGAGCAGTACTTC. Encoded protein: CASGGQEGYEQYF.

This clonotype appeared a few times. This CDR3 is CASSSLGLADTGELFF. CDR3 sequence (DNA): TGTGCCAGCAGCTCCCTGGGACTAGCGGACACCGGGGAGCTGTTTTTT. The chain is built from TRBV7-9 and TRBJ2-2; 11 bases align to TRBD2. The germline V gene encodes CDR1 SEHNR and CDR2 FQNEAQ (reference sequence). The CDR3 consists of 16 residues. V lost 4 bases and J lost 3; bases outside the gene matches: 4.

The chain recombines TRBV7-6 with TRBJ2-7, with 7 bases aligning to TRBD1. The CDR3 length is 15 residues. Germline V gene sequence: CDR1 SGHVS, CDR2 FNYEAQ. V shed 5 bases, J shed 3 bases, and the junction held 10 bases outside the gene matches. The CDR3 DNA is TGTGCCAGCAGCCCTCGGGCAGGGGGACACTACGAGCAGTACTTC. Amino acid sequence: CASSPRAGGHYEQYF.

This clonotype was seen only a few times. The chain couples TRBV23-1 to TRBJ1-1, with a possible D match to TRBD1 (5 bases). TRBV23-1 is marked as an open reading frame, function uncertain. V was pared by 6 bases and J by 4 bases, with 15 bases between. The CDR3 runs to 14 residues. This CDR3 reads CASSPVDRLTEAFF. The CDR3 nucleotides are TGCGCCAGCAGCCCCGTCGACAGACTCACTGAAGCTTTCTTT.

This clonotype was seen many times. The chain combines TRBV10-3 with TRBJ2-7; D is undetermined. This CDR3 is built from 12 residues. V lost 8 bases and J 2 bases, leaving 10 bases between the germline ends. The germline V gene encodes CDR1 ENHRY and CDR2 SYGVKD. Here the CDR3 reads CAIRGGPYEQYF. In nucleotides, the CDR3 is TGTGCCATCCGAGGTGGTCCCTACGAGCAGTACTTC.

The chain employs TRBV5-1 and TRBJ1-2; D is undetermined. This CDR3 contains 14 residues. The V and J ends lost 2 bases and 3 bases respectively, with 11 bases between them. The germline V gene encodes CDR1 SGHRS and CDR2 YFSETQ. CDR3 DNA sequence: TGCGCCAGCAGCTTCTCTCCAGAGGACTATGGCTACACCTTC. Residues: CASSFSPEDYGYTF.